The 26 T cell receptor beta chains below all came from one sample that was sequenced in a study of blood T cells in healthy people across ages. Combining a sample-barcoded 5' primer with a J-beta primer mix, a second PCR ran for about 6 to 12 cycles. One entry per CDR3 protein results from TCRdb running MiXCR on the 5' RACE reads. The repertoire has some 940,000 distinct CDR3 sequences, 25% to 30% of them found once; the top ten carry roughly a tenth. This same sample was also taken into another study, of T cells of mothers and their children.

Material: blood. The receptors originated from a woman between 40 and 50 years old in good health.

The chain joins TRBV20-1 to TRBJ2-7; TRBD1 is a possible D gene (5 bases). Trimming removed 7 bases from V and 3 bases from J, with 13 bases in between. Germline V lookup: CDR1 DFQATT, CDR2 SNEGSKA (reference sequence). This CDR3 is 12 amino acids long. DNA of the CDR3: TGCAGTGTTACCCAGGGTCTCTACGAGCAGTACTTC. It specifies CSVTQGLYEQYF.

The chain has TRBV12-3 or TRBV12-4 and TRBJ1-1; TRBD1 matches 8 bases. J was trimmed by 5 bases and V by 3 bases; bases with no gene match: 5. The CDR3 loop spans 14 amino acids. In nucleotides, the CDR3 is TGTGCCAGCAGTTTTTGGCAGGGGGCGACTGAAGCTTTCTTT. Protein product: CASSFWQGATEAFF.

The genes are TRBV3-1 and TRBJ1-2; D gene ambiguous. With 1 base removed from V and 2 bases from J, the gap between germline ends came to 8 bases. The CDR3 extends over 14 amino acids. CDR1 is LGHDT and CDR2 is YNNKEL in the germline V gene (reference sequence). CDR3 nucleotide sequence: TGTGCCAGCAGCCAAGCTCAGAAGAACTATGGCTACACCTTC. Translation: CASSQAQKNYGYTF.

Of note for this clonotype: One base away lies a much larger clone, so this may be a sequencing read error. J is TRBJ2-7 and V is TRBV7-2; possibly TRBD1 for D (5 bases). This CDR3 is 13 amino acids long. From germline, CDR1 is SGHTA and CDR2 FQGNSA. The CDR3 region is CVSSLGVPYEQYF. In DNA form, the CDR3 reads TGTGTCAGCAGCTTAGGGGTCCCCTACGAGCAGTACTTC.

This clonotype was detected ten times or more. The V call is TRBV24-1, the J call TRBJ2-7; 7 bases agree with TRBD2. Germline-derived CDR1 and CDR2 are KGHDR and SFDVKD. With V trimmed by 5 bases and J by 5 bases, 5 bases remained unmatched. This CDR3 is built from 13 residues. CDR3 coding DNA: TGTGCCACCAGTGTGGGAGGGATCGACGAGCAGTACTTC. Residues: CATSVGGIDEQYF.

This clonotype was counted only a few times. The chain is built from TRBV11-2 and TRBJ2-5; 10 bases align to TRBD2. The germline CDR1 and CDR2 sequences are SGHAT and FQNNGV. This CDR3 is 16 amino acids long. V lost 5 bases, J lost 2 bases, and 8 bases stayed unmatched. CDR3 protein: CASSTRLAGPQETQYF. CDR3 in DNA: TGTGCCAGCAGCACCCGACTAGCGGGTCCTCAAGAGACCCAGTACTTC.

This clonotype was seen a few times. The chain carries TRBV11-2 and TRBJ1-1; D remains unclear. CDR1 is SGHAT, CDR2 FQNNGV, per germline. V lost 4 bases to trimming and J lost 4 bases, with 16 bases between them. The CDR3 runs 15 residues. This CDR3 reads CASSSGPEAGTEAFF. The CDR3 nucleotides read TGTGCCAGCAGCTCTGGACCTGAGGCGGGCACTGAAGCTTTCTTT.

The chain combines TRBV2 with TRBJ1-6; the D gene is possibly TRBD1 (5 bases). This CDR3 comprises 18 residues. V lost 7 bases, J lost 0 bases, and 19 bases lay in between. Germline loops: CDR1 SNHLY, CDR2 FYNNEI. As DNA, the CDR3 is TGTGCCAGCACTAAGGAGAGACAGCAGCACTCCTATAATTCACCCCTCCACTTT. It translates to CASTKERQQHSYNSPLHF.

This clonotype was observed a handful of times. V gene TRBV20-1 combines with J gene TRBJ2-1; 7 bases are shared with TRBD1. Per germline, CDR1 DFQATT and CDR2 SNEGSKA (reference sequence). The ends lost 7 bases at V and 8 bases at J; junction bases unmatched: 8. The CDR3 totals 12 residues. CDR3 residues: CSGERGRDEQFF. DNA of the CDR3: TGCAGTGGGGAAAGGGGGCGGGATGAGCAGTTCTTC.

This clonotype was observed a handful of times. This chain joins TRBV29-1 and TRBJ1-2, with TRBD1 identical over 8 bases. The germline gives CDR1 SQVTM, CDR2 ANQGSEA. Trimming at V came to 7 bases and at J to 3 bases, leaving 7 bases not matched to a gene. The CDR3 runs to 13 residues. The CDR3 reads CSATGGRDYGYTF. In nucleotides, the CDR3 is TGCAGCGCTACAGGGGGTAGGGACTATGGCTACACCTTC.

This clonotype came up many times. The chain is built from TRBV4-3 and TRBJ2-1, with TRBD1 as a possible D gene (6 bases). Germline V gene data show CDR1 as LGHNA and CDR2 as YSLEER. The ends were cut back, 0 bases at V and 9 bases at J, with 15 bases in the middle. The CDR3 length is 15 residues. CDR3 sequence (DNA): TGCGCCAGCAGCCAAGATCAGGGGAGTACAAGTGAGCAGTTCTTC. Encoded protein: CASSQDQGSTSEQFF.

On this clonotype itself: The junction does not match germline at one end; this may be a read error. The chain employs TRBV10-2 and TRBJ2-1; D may be TRBD1 or TRBD2 (6 bases each). CDR3 length: 12 residues. Germline CDR1 is WSHSY and CDR2 is SAAADI. This CDR3 reads CTSSEGGIEQFF. The CDR3 DNA reads TGCACCAGCAGTGAAGGGGGGATTGAGCAGTTCTTC.

The chain recombines TRBV6-5 with TRBJ2-1, with 8 positions matching TRBD2. This CDR3 has 15 amino acids. Germline CDR1 MNHEY, CDR2 SVGAGI. The J segment lost 3 bases and the V segment lost 5 bases, leaving 6 bases of the junction unmatched. The CDR3 is CASSRYSGDYNEQFF. Written as DNA, the CDR3 is TGTGCCAGCAGTCGATATAGCGGGGACTACAATGAGCAGTTCTTC.

This rearrangement joins TRBV7-2 to TRBJ1-3, with a weak D call TRBD1 (5 bases). CDR1 SGHTA and CDR2 FQGNSA come from the germline V gene. V was shortened by 3 bases and J by 4 bases, with 16 bases between the two germline ends. This CDR3 is 16 amino acids long. The CDR3 here is CASSLGYATEGNTIYF. Here the CDR3 DNA reads TGTGCCAGCAGCTTGGGTTACGCGACAGAAGGAAACACCATATATTTT.

This clonotype occurred many times. This chain joins TRBV5-1 and TRBJ2-7; D call uncertain. This CDR3 spans 14 amino acids. CDR1 is SGHRS, CDR2 YFSETQ, per germline. V lost 1 base to trimming and J lost 1 base, with 9 bases between them. CDR3 nucleotide sequence: TGCGCCAGCAGCTTGATGCCAGAATCCTACGAGCAGTACTTC. It yields the protein CASSLMPESYEQYF.

The table lists this clonotype with a few counts. The chain links TRBV29-1 to TRBJ1-1; D might be TRBD1 (6 bases). Deletions cut 8 bases from V and 1 base from J, with 11 bases between. Per germline, CDR1 SQVTM and CDR2 ANQGSEA. The CDR3 length is 12 residues. The CDR3 nucleotides are TGCAGCACCCCAGGGGCGAACACTGAAGCTTTCTTT. Protein product: CSTPGANTEAFF.

This clonotype was picked up many times. This chain joins TRBV20-1 and TRBJ2-5; perhaps TRBD1 as D (7 bases). Per germline, CDR1 DFQATT and CDR2 SNEGSKA (reference sequence). V lost 0 bases and J lost 7, with 21 bases in between. This CDR3 comprises 16 residues. DNA for the CDR3: TGCAGTGCTAGAGATGAATTGCAGGGGGTCGGGAGGACCCAGTACTTC. This gives the protein CSARDELQGVGRTQYF.

V is TRBV4-3 and J is TRBJ1-2, with D tentatively TRBD1 (6 bases). Germline V CDR1 and CDR2: LGHNA, YSLEER. The CDR3 runs 14 residues. V dropped 4 bases and J dropped 4 bases, with 13 bases sitting between them. CDR3 DNA sequence: TGCGCCAGCAGCCCGCTGCCAGGGGTCTATGGCTACACCTTC. Encoded protein: CASSPLPGVYGYTF.

Comments on this clonotype: A much larger clone differs from this one at a single base, so this may be a read error. The gene calls are TRBV27 and TRBJ1-2; a weak D match, TRBD1 (5 bases). Germline assignment: CDR1 MNHEY and CDR2 SMNVEV (reference sequence). The CDR3 is 15 amino acids. The CDR3 reads CASSPRRAGNYAYTF. Here the CDR3 DNA reads TGTGCCAGCAGTCCTCGTAGAGCAGGGAACTATGCCTACACCTTC.

Turning to this clonotype: This could be a read error, since a much larger clone is one nucleotide away. V gene TRBV5-5 combines with J gene TRBJ1-6; TRBD1 matches 8 bases. The germline V gene encodes CDR1 SGHKS and CDR2 YYEKEE (reference sequence). This CDR3 has 18 residues. The CDR3 sequence: CASSLVDRVADYNPPLHF. CDR3 coding DNA: TGTGCCAGCAGCTTGGTGGACAGGGTAGCGGACTATAATCCACCCCTCCACTTT.

This clonotype was detected ten times or more. The J gene is TRBJ1-2, the V gene TRBV25-1; tentative D call: TRBD1 (6 bases). V was cut by 3 bases and J by 4 bases, with 12 bases left in between. Germline CDR1 reads MGHDK; CDR2 reads SYGVNS. The length of the CDR3 is 14 residues. The CDR3 bases are TGTGCCAGCAGTGAGACAGTCAGGGGCTATGGCTACACCTTC. Translation: CASSETVRGYGYTF.

In its sample, this clonotype was seen a few times. A read error may produce the germline difference seen at one junction end. V gene TRBV9 combines with J gene TRBJ1-1, with D perhaps TRBD1 (5 bases). The CDR3 length is 11 residues. The germline gives CDR1 SGDLS, CDR2 YYNGEE. Written as DNA, the CDR3 is TGTGCCAGCAGCGTAGGTCGGGGCCTGGTCTTT. This sequence encodes CASSVGRGLVF.

This clonotype has ten or more counts. This chain's CDR3 is CASSLTEINEQYF. The CDR3 nucleotides read TGCGCCAGCAGCTTGACAGAGATAAACGAGCAGTACTTC. The chain recombines TRBV5-1 with TRBJ2-7; D is unresolved. Trimming took off 1 base at V and 5 bases at J, with 10 bases between the two ends. This CDR3 is built from 13 residues. Germline values: CDR1 SGHRS, CDR2 YFSETQ.

This clonotype was observed many times. The chain combines TRBV28 with TRBJ2-7; no clear D gene. This CDR3 has 12 residues. Trimming removed 7 bases from V and 0 bases from J, with 7 bases in between. Germline V gives CDR1 MDHEN, CDR2 SYDVKM. CDR3 region: CASKPGSYEQYF. The CDR3 DNA reads TGTGCCAGCAAGCCGGGCTCCTACGAGCAGTACTTC.

This clonotype showed up just a few times. This chain links TRBV27 with TRBJ2-3, with D hard to call. Trimming removed 4 bases at V and 0 bases at J, with 8 bases between. Germline CDR1 reads MNHEY; CDR2 reads SMNVEV (reference sequence). CDR3 length: 14 residues. For the CDR3, the DNA is TGTGCCAGCAGTTGGGTCGGGAGCACAGATACGCAGTATTTT. Its protein product is CASSWVGSTDTQYF.

The chain has TRBV7-2 and TRBJ2-3; no firm D call. Germline V CDR1 and CDR2: SGHTA, FQGNSA. The germline V and J ends were trimmed by 5 bases and 0 bases, with 12 bases remaining between them. This CDR3 region has 15 residues. CDR3 residues: CASSPRSYSTDTQYF. The CDR3 nucleotides are TGTGCCAGCAGCCCCCGGAGTTATAGCACAGATACGCAGTATTTT.